This entry lists 25 T cell receptor beta chains sequenced from one sample in a study of cytomegalovirus exposure and HLA in healthy donors. The study ran its PCR with 60 Vbeta and 13 Jbeta primers. Measured with immunoSEQ multiplex PCR; TCRdb has only the in-frame clones, and not every one. In the table there are 35,000 to 40,000 clones, 53% of which are singletons. Sequencing used PBMCs. These receptors all stem from a woman in her thirties or forties in good health and CMV-seropositive.

The V call is TRBV4-3, the J call TRBJ2-6; 11 positions match TRBD1. The CDR3 consists of 18 residues. Germline CDR1 reads LGHNA; CDR2 reads YSLEER. V dropped 4 bases and J dropped 0; count of bases not matched to a gene: 5. Here the CDR3 reads CASSRGQGVSSGANVLTF. The CDR3 nucleotides read TGCGCCAGCAGCCGGGGACAGGGGGTCAGCTCTGGGGCCAACGTCCTGACTTTC.

V is TRBV5-1 and J is TRBJ2-6; maybe TRBD1 (6 bases). In germline, CDR1 is SGHRS, CDR2 YFSETQ. This CDR3 is built from 18 residues. Deletions cut 0 bases from V and 0 bases from J, with 13 bases between. The CDR3 coding sequence is TGCGCCAGCAGCTTGGTTGAGGGGACAAGCTCTGGGGCCAACGTCCTGACTTTC. It codes for CASSLVEGTSSGANVLTF.

This clone was seen a handful of times. V gene TRBV6-1 combines with J gene TRBJ1-4, with D perhaps TRBD1 (5 bases). V was shortened by 1 base and J by 7 bases, with 13 bases between the two germline ends. The V gene's germline CDR1 is MNHNS and CDR2 SASEGT. The CDR3 has 15 residues. For the CDR3, the DNA is TGTGCCAGCAGTGAAGGCCGGGGGGGTTCTGAAAAACTGTTTTTT. This translates into CASSEGRGGSEKLFF.

This chain connects TRBV4-3 to TRBJ1-2, with 11 positions matching TRBD1. This CDR3 has 15 amino acids. Germline assignment: CDR1 LGHNA and CDR2 YSLEER. V was pared by 4 bases and J by 4 bases, with 5 bases of the junction left unmatched. The CDR3 protein is CASSLAGTGGYGYTF. DNA for the CDR3: TGCGCCAGCAGCCTCGCCGGGACAGGGGGCTATGGCTACACCTTC.

CDR3 coding DNA: TGTGCCAGCAGTCCACCCGGGACAGGGTCATACGAGCAGTACTTC. Its translation is CASSPPGTGSYEQYF. This chain connects TRBV28 to TRBJ2-7; TRBD1 agrees at 9 bases. CDR3 size: 15 residues. J was trimmed by 4 bases and V by 5 bases; bases with no gene match: 9. Germline V lookup: CDR1 MDHEN, CDR2 SYDVKM.

The chain is built from TRBV6-4 and TRBJ2-3, with TRBD2 matching 12 bases. The CDR3 loop spans 15 amino acids. The germline V gene encodes CDR1 MRHNA and CDR2 SNTAGT. Trimming at V came to 5 bases and at J to 1 base, leaving 1 base not matched to a gene. The DNA of the CDR3 is TGTGCCAGCAGTCGACTAGCGGGGGGCACAGATACGCAGTATTTT. Amino acid sequence: CASSRLAGGTDTQYF.

This chain uses TRBV11-3 with TRBJ2-2, with unresolved D. The CDR3 totals 15 residues. Germline V gene lookup returns CDR1 SGHNT and CDR2 YENEEA. Trimming took off 5 bases at V and 1 base at J, with 11 bases between the two ends. The CDR3 sequence is CASSPEAGNTGELFF. The CDR3 DNA is TGTGCCAGCAGCCCCGAGGCCGGGAACACCGGGGAGCTGTTTTTT.

The gene calls are TRBV28 and TRBJ2-7, with D perhaps TRBD1 (6 bases). V dropped 2 bases and J dropped 5 bases, with 19 bases sitting between them. The CDR3 covers 16 residues. The germline gives CDR1 MDHEN, CDR2 SYDVKM. CDR3 region: CASSLMKGVFDNEQYF. The CDR3 bases are TGTGCCAGCAGTTTAATGAAGGGGGTATTCGATAACGAGCAGTACTTC.

The chain couples TRBV7-9 to TRBJ1-1, with D perhaps matching TRBD1 (6 bases). The germline V gene encodes CDR1 SEHNR and CDR2 FQNEAQ (reference sequence). The CDR3 is 13 residues long. V shed 5 bases and J shed 4 bases, with 11 bases lying between them. As DNA, the CDR3 is TGTGCCAGCAGCCCACAGGGTGCCACTGAAGCTTTCTTT. The encoded protein is CASSPQGATEAFF.

In its sample, this clone was seen a few times. The V and J genes are TRBV4-2 and TRBJ2-7; D is perhaps TRBD1 (5 bases). V was pared by 0 bases and J by 6 bases, with 18 bases between. CDR1 LGHNA and CDR2 YNFKEQ come from the germline V gene. There are 16 residues in the CDR3. The CDR3 sequence: CASSQDQARVNSEQYF. The DNA for the CDR3 is TGTGCCAGCAGCCAAGATCAGGCCAGGGTTAACTCCGAGCAGTACTTC.

The chain has TRBV4-1 and TRBJ2-1, with 9 bases fitting TRBD2. CDR1 and CDR2 from the germline V gene are MGHRA and YSYEKL. This CDR3 spans 16 amino acids. The V and J ends lost 0 bases and 0 bases, in that order; junction bases with no gene match: 0. CDR3 loop: CASSQERGGSYNEQFF. CDR3 coding DNA: TGCGCCAGCAGCCAAGAGCGGGGGGGCTCCTACAATGAGCAGTTCTTC.

V gene TRBV6-5 combines with J gene TRBJ2-7; 9 positions match TRBD1. The CDR3 length is 15 residues. Germline assignment: CDR1 MNHEY and CDR2 SVGAGI. The J segment lost 2 bases and the V segment lost 4 bases, leaving 6 bases of the junction unmatched. The CDR3 loop reads CASSSPGTGPYEQYF. CDR3 in DNA: TGTGCCAGCAGTTCCCCCGGGACAGGGCCCTACGAGCAGTACTTC.

The chain couples TRBV6-1 to TRBJ1-5, with a tentative D call TRBD1 (5 bases). The CDR3 loop spans 13 amino acids. Trimming took off 7 bases at V and 4 bases at J, with 11 bases between the two ends. Germline-derived CDR1 and CDR2 are MNHNS and SASEGT. Here the CDR3 reads CASNHGGNQPQHF. CDR3 nucleotide sequence: TGTGCCAGCAACCACGGGGGGAATCAGCCCCAGCATTTT.

This chain uses TRBV6-4 with TRBJ2-7, with D perhaps matching TRBD2 (5 bases). Per the germline V gene, CDR1 is MRHNA and CDR2 is SNTAGT. V lost 6 bases, J lost 6 bases, and 15 bases lay in between. The CDR3 length is 13 residues. The CDR3 nucleotides read TGTGCCAGCAGCCCCGGGGTGGAGAGCGAGCAGTACTTC. Protein sequence: CASSPGVESEQYF.

This clone was seen only a few times. The chain recombines TRBV6-5 with TRBJ2-5; D is unclear. Germline V gene lookup returns CDR1 MNHEY and CDR2 SVGAGI. This CDR3 is 14 amino acids long. V was pared by 0 bases and J by 0 bases, with 5 bases between. The CDR3 loop reads CASSYSSDQETQYF. The CDR3 DNA reads as TGTGCCAGCAGTTACTCCAGCGACCAAGAGACCCAGTACTTC.

The V gene is TRBV10-3, the J gene TRBJ2-2; 7 bases align to TRBD1. Germline CDR1 is ENHRY and CDR2 is SYGVKD. Germline trimming cut 5 bases from V and 0 bases from J; bases unmatched to any gene: 3. The CDR3 has 15 residues. This CDR3 is CAISNQGANTGELFF. DNA for the CDR3: TGTGCCATCAGTAACCAGGGGGCGAACACCGGGGAGCTGTTTTTT.

The V and J genes are TRBV13 and TRBJ1-2; 9 positions match TRBD1. The CDR3 extends over 16 amino acids. With 2 bases clipped from V and 0 bases from J, the junction kept 4 bases outside the gene matches. Per germline, CDR1 PRHDT and CDR2 FYEKMQ (reference sequence). CDR3 sequence: CASSLNRGPANYGYTF. The DNA of the CDR3 is TGTGCCAGCAGCTTAAACAGGGGGCCCGCTAACTATGGCTACACCTTC.

The chain has TRBV2 and TRBJ2-4; D perhaps matches TRBD1 (5 bases). V was shortened by 7 bases and J by 0 bases, with 10 bases between the two germline ends. Germline V gene sequence: CDR1 SNHLY, CDR2 FYNNEI. The CDR3 runs to 14 residues. CDR3 region: CASMAGLAKNIQYF. The CDR3, as DNA: TGTGCCAGCATGGCAGGGTTAGCCAAAAACATTCAGTACTTC.

The table lists this clone with a few counts. The chain uses TRBV9 and TRBJ2-2, with D possibly being TRBD1 (6 bases). V gave up 3 bases and J gave up 8 bases, with 17 bases separating them. This CDR3 region has 15 residues. CDR1 is SGDLS and CDR2 is YYNGEE in the germline V gene. CDR3 amino acids: CASSGQALDRGELFF. As DNA, the CDR3 is TGTGCCAGCAGCGGACAGGCGTTGGATAGGGGGGAGCTGTTTTTT.

In its sample, this clone was seen a few times. This chain uses TRBV18 with TRBJ2-7; TRBD1 is a possible D gene (5 bases). The CDR3 length is 15 residues. CDR1 and CDR2 from the germline V gene are KGHSH and LQKENI. The ends were cut back, 0 bases at V and 2 bases at J, with 11 bases in the middle. CDR3 sequence: CASSPPTGITYEQYF. The CDR3 DNA reads as TGTGCCAGCTCACCACCCACAGGAATAACCTACGAGCAGTACTTC.

CDR3 region: CASSFFPSGGSTDTQYF. DNA for the CDR3: TGTGCCAGCAGCTTCTTTCCTAGCGGGGGGAGCACAGATACGCAGTATTTT. The chain combines TRBV4-2 with TRBJ2-3; the match to TRBD2 covers 11 bases. The V gene's germline CDR1 is LGHNA and CDR2 YNFKEQ. Losses at the gene ends were 5 bases for V and 0 bases for J; bases not matched to a gene: 7. There are 17 residues in the CDR3.

The chain joins TRBV7-9 to TRBJ1-4; D gene unclear. This CDR3 spans 14 amino acids. Germline loops: CDR1 SEHNR, CDR2 FQNEAQ (reference sequence). Trimming stripped 3 bases from V and 6 bases from J, with 11 bases between. CDR3 DNA sequence: TGTGCCAGCAGCTTCCGGAGCGGGGATGAAAAACTGTTTTTT. Residues: CASSFRSGDEKLFF.

This clone was counted only a few times. The chain has TRBV6-5 and TRBJ1-5, with D possibly being TRBD1 (6 bases). Germline V lookup: CDR1 MNHEY, CDR2 SVGAGI. With 5 bases removed from V and 1 base from J, the gap between germline ends came to 9 bases. The CDR3 is 14 amino acids. The CDR3 sequence: CASSQTGSNQPQHF. CDR3 nucleotides: TGTGCCAGCAGTCAAACAGGGAGCAATCAGCCCCAGCATTTT.

In this sample, this clone turned up a few times. This rearrangement joins TRBV11-3 to TRBJ1-6, with D maybe TRBD1 (5 bases). V was pared by 7 bases and J by 0 bases, with 10 bases between. From germline, CDR1 is SGHNT and CDR2 YENEEA. This CDR3 is built from 15 residues. The CDR3 loop reads CASKRDSSYNSPLHF. The DNA for the CDR3 is TGTGCCAGCAAAAGAGACAGCTCCTATAATTCACCCCTCCACTTT.

The genes are TRBV5-1 and TRBJ1-6, with 9 bases fitting TRBD1. The CDR3 is made up of 17 amino acids. The germline V gene encodes CDR1 SGHRS and CDR2 YFSETQ. The V segment lost 0 bases and the J segment 10 bases; nucleotides outside the gene matches: 11. As DNA, the CDR3 is TGCGCCAGCAGCTTGGACATTTTGGGACAGGGAACCTCACCCCTCCACTTT. Amino acid sequence: CASSLDILGQGTSPLHF.